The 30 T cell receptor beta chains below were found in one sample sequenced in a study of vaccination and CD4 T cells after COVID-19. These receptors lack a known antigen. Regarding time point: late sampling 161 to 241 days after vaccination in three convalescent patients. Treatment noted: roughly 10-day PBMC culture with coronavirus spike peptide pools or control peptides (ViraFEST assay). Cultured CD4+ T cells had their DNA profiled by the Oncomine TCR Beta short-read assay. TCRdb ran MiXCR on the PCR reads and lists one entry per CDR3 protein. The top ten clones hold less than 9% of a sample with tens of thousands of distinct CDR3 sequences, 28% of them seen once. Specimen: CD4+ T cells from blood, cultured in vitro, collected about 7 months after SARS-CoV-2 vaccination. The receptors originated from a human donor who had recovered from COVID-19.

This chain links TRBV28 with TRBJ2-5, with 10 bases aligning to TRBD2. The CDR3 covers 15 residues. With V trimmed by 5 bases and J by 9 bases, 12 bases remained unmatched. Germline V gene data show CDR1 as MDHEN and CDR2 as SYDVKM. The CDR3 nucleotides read TGTGCCAGCAGTCCCTCCGCAGCGGGGGGGAGGGCCCAGTACTTC. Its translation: CASSPSAAGGRAQYF.

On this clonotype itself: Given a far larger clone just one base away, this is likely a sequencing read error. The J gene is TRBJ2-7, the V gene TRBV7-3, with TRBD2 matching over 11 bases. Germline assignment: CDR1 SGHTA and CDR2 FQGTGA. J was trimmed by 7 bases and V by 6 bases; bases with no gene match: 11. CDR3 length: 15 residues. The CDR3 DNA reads TGTGCCAGCAGTCTCGGACTAGCGGGTTACAATGAGCAGTACTTC. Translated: CASSLGLAGYNEQYF.

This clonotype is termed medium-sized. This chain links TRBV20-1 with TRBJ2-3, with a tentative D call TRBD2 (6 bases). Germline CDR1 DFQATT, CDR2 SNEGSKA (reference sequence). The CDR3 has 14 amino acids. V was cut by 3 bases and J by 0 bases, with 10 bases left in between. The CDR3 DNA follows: TGCAGTGCTAGGGTAGCGGCTAGCACAGATACGCAGTATTTT. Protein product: CSARVAASTDTQYF.

The chain's CDR3 is CASLSGTSKYEQYF. The CDR3 nucleotides read TGTGCCAGCCTATCGGGGACTAGCAAATACGAGCAGTACTTC. The J gene is TRBJ2-7, the V gene TRBV2, with TRBD2 matching over 9 bases. CDR3 size: 14 residues. Germline V gene lookup returns CDR1 SNHLY and CDR2 FYNNEI. Trimming took 8 bases from V and 4 from J; bases not matched to a gene: 9.

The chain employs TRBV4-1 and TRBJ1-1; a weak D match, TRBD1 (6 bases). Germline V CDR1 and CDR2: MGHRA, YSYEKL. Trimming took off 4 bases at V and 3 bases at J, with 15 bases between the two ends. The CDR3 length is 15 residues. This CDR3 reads CASSRGLGGYTEAFF. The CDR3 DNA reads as TGCGCCAGCAGCCGGGGCTTAGGGGGGTACACTGAAGCTTTCTTT.

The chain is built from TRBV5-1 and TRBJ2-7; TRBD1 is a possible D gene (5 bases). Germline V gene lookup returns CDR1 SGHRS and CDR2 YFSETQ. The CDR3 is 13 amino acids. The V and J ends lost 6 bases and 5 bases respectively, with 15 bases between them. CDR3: CASTAGLGDEQYF. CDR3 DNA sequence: TGCGCCAGCACCGCAGGGTTGGGCGACGAGCAGTACTTC.

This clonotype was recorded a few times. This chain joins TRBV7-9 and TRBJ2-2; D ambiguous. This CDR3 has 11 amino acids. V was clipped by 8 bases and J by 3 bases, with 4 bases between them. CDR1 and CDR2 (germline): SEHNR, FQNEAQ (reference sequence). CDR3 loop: CASGDTGELFF. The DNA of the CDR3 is TGTGCCAGCGGGGACACCGGGGAGCTGTTTTTT.

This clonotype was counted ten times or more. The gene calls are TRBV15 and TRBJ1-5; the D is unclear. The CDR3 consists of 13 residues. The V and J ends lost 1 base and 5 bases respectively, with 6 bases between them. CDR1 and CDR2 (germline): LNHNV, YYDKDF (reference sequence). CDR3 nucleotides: TGTGCCACCAGCAGAGCCCGGCATCAGCCCCAGCATTTT. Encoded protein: CATSRARHQPQHF. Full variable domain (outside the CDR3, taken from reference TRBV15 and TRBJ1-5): DAMVIQNPRYQVTQFGKPVTLSCSQTLNHNVMYWYQQKSSQAPKLLFHYYDKDFNNEADTPDNFQSRRPNTSFCFLDIRSPGLGDTAMYLCATSRARHQPQHFGDGTRLSIL.

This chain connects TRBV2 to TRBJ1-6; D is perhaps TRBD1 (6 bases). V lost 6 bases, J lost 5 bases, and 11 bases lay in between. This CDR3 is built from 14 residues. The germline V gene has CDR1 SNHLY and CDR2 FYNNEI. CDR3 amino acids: CASSGQRNNSPLHF. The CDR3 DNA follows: TGTGCCAGCAGCGGACAGCGGAATAATTCACCCCTCCACTTT.

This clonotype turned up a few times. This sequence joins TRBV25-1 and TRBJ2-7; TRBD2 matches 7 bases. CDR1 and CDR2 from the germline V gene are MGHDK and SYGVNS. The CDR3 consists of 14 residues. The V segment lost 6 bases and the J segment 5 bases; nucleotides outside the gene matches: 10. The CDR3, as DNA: TGTGCCAGCAGGACTCAAGCGGGATCTGACGAGCAGTACTTC. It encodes CASRTQAGSDEQYF.

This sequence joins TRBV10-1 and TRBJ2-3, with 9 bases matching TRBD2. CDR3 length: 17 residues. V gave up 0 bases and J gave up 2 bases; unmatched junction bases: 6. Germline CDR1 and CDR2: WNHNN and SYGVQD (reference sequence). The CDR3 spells CASSESGAGGLTDTQYF. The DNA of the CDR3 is TGCGCCAGCAGTGAGTCGGGAGCGGGAGGACTCACAGATACGCAGTATTTT.

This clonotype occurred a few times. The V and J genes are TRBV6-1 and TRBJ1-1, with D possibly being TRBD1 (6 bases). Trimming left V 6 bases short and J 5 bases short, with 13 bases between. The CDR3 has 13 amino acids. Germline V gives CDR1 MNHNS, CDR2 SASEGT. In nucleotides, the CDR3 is TGTGCCAGCAGAGGCGGAGGGGGGACTGAAGCTTTCTTT. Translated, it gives CASRGGGGTEAFF.

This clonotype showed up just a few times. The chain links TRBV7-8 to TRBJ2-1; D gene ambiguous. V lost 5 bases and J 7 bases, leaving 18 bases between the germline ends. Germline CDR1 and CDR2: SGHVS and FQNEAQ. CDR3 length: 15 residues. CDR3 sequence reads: CASSQSVLEGNEQFF. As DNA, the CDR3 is TGTGCCAGCAGCCAGTCGGTCCTCGAAGGGAATGAGCAGTTCTTC.

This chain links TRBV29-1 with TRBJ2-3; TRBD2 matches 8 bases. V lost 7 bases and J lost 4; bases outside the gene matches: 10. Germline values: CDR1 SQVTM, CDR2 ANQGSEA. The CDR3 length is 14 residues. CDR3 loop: CSATSGAAPDTQYF. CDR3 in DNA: TGCAGCGCAACTAGCGGAGCTGCCCCAGATACGCAGTATTTT.

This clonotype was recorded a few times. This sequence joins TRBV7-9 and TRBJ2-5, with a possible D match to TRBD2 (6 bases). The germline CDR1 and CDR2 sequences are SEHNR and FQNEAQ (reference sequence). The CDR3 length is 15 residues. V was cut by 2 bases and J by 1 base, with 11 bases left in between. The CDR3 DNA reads TGTGCCAGCAGCTTACGACTAGGTCTCCAAGAGACCCAGTACTTC. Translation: CASSLRLGLQETQYF.

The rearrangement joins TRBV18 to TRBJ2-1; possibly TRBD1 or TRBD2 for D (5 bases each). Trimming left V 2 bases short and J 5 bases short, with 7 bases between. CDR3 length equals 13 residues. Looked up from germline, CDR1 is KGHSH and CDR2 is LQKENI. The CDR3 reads CASSPGTNNEQFF. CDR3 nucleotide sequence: TGTGCCAGCTCACCAGGGACCAACAATGAGCAGTTCTTC.

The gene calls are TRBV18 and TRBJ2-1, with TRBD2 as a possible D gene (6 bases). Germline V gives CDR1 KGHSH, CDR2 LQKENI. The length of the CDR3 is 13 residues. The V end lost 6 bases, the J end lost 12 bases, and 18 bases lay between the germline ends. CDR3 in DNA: TGTGCCAGCTCCCCCCCCTCGGGAGAAGGGCAGTTCTTC. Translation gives CASSPPSGEGQFF.

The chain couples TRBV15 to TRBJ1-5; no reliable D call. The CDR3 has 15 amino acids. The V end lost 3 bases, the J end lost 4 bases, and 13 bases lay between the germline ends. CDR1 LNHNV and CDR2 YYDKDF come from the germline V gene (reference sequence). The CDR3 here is CATSRKTLLNQPQHF. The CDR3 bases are TGTGCCACCAGCAGGAAGACACTACTTAATCAGCCCCAGCATTTT.

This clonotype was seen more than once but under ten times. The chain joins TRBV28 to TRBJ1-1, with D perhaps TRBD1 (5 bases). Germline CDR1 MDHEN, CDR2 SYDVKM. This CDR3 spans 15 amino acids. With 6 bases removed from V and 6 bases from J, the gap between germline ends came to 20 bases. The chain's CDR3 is CASREPSGGRSEAFF. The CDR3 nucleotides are TGTGCCAGCAGAGAACCGTCGGGGGGTCGGTCTGAAGCTTTCTTT.

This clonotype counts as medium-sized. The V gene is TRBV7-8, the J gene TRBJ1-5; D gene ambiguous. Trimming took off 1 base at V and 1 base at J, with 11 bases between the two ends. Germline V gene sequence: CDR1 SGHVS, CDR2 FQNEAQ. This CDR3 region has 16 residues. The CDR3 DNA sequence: TGTGCCAGCAGCTTAGACAGATCTGGAAGCAATCAGCCCCAGCATTTT. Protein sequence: CASSLDRSGSNQPQHF.

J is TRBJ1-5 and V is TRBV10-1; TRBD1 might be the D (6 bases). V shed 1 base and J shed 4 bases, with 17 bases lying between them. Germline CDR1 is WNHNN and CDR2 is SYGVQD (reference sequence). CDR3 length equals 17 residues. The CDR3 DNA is TGCGCCAGCAGTGAGTGTCGGGGGGCTTATGGAAATCAGCCCCAGCATTTT. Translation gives CASSECRGAYGNQPQHF.

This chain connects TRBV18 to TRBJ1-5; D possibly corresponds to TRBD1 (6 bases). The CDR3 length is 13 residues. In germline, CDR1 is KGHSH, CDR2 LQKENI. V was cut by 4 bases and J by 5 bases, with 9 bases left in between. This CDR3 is CASSRTEDQPQHF. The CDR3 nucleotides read TGTGCCAGCTCACGGACAGAGGATCAGCCCCAGCATTTT.

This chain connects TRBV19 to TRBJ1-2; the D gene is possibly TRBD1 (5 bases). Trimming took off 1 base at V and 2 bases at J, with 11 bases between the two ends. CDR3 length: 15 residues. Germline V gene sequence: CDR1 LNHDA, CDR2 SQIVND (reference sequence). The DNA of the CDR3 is TGTGCCAGTAGTATAGGGCAGGGAAGAAACTATGGCTACACCTTC. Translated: CASSIGQGRNYGYTF.

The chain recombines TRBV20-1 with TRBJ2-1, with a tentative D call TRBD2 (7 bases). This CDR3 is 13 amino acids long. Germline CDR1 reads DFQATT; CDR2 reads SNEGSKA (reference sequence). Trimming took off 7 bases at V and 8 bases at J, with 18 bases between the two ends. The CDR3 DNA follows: TGCAGTGTATCGAGCGGGGACATCGATGAGCAGTTCTTC. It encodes CSVSSGDIDEQFF.

CDR3 region: CSVISGNFYEQYF. CDR3 bases: TGCAGCGTTATTAGCGGTAATTTCTACGAGCAGTACTTC. The rearrangement joins TRBV29-1 to TRBJ2-7, with a possible D match to TRBD2 (6 bases). V dropped 5 bases and J dropped 3 bases, with 14 bases sitting between them. This CDR3 has 13 residues. Per the germline V gene, CDR1 is SQVTM and CDR2 is ANQGSEA.

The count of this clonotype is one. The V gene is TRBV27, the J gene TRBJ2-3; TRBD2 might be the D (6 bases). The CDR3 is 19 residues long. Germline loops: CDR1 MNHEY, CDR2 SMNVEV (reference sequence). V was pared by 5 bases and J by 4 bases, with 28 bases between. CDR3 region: CASSPTRVGGLRRPDTQYF. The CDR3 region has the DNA TGTGCCAGCAGTCCAACGCGAGTGGGAGGTCTTCGGAGGCCAGATACGCAGTATTTT.

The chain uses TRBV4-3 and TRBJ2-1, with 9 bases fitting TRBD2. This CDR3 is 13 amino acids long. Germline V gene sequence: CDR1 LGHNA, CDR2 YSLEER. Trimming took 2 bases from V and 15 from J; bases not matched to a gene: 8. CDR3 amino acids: CASSQYSGSTPFF. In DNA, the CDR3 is TGCGCCAGCAGCCAATATAGCGGGAGTACTCCGTTCTTC.

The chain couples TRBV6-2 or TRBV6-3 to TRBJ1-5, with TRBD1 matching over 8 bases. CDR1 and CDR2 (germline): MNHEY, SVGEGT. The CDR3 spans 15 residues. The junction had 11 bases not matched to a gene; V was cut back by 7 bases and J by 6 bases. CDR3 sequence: CASKDRGRAGQPQHF. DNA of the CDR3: TGTGCCAGCAAAGACAGGGGACGTGCAGGTCAGCCCCAGCATTTT.

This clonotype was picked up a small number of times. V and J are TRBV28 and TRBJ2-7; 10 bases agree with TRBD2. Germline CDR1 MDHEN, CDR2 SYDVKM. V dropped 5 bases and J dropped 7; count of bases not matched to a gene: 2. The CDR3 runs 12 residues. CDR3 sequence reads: CASSLAGAEQYF. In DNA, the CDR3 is TGTGCCAGCAGTCTAGCGGGAGCTGAGCAGTACTTC.

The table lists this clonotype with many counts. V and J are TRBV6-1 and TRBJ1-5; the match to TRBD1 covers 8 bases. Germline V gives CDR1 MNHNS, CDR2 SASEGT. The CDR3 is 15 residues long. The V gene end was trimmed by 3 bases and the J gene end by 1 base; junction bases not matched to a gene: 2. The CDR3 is CASSDRGLSNQPQHF. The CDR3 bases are TGTGCCAGCAGTGACAGGGGGCTCAGCAATCAGCCCCAGCATTTT.